The sequence of this T cell receptor (beta chain) was determined in a study of CD8 T cells in Susac syndrome. RNA, at about 0.45 to 1 ug, was reverse transcribed with random hexamers. The immunoSEQ assay covered 54 Vbeta and 13 Jbeta segments for CDR3. MiXCR, run by TCRdb on the immunoSEQ multiplex PCR reads, gives a single entry per CDR3 protein. Altogether about 300,000 distinct CDR3 sequences are present, 90% to 95% being singletons, with the ten largest covering approximately 0.065%. Blood CD8+ and CD4+ T cells underwent high-throughput TCR beta sequencing. In the multiple sclerosis control group, patients were treatment-naive and had stable or active relapsing-remitting disease. The CDR3 runs 15 residues. Trimming cost V 2 bases and J 3 bases; bases outside gene matches: 6. Germline CDR1 reads SGDLS; CDR2 reads YYNGEE.

This TCR came from a human donor with multiple sclerosis. Sequencing used CD4+ T cells from PBMCs. J is TRBJ1-2 and V is TRBV9; TRBD1 aligns across 8 bases. The CDR3 DNA reads TGTGCCAGCAGCGTGGGGGGACAGGCTGACTATGGCTACACCTTC. Protein sequence: CASSVGGQADYGYTF.